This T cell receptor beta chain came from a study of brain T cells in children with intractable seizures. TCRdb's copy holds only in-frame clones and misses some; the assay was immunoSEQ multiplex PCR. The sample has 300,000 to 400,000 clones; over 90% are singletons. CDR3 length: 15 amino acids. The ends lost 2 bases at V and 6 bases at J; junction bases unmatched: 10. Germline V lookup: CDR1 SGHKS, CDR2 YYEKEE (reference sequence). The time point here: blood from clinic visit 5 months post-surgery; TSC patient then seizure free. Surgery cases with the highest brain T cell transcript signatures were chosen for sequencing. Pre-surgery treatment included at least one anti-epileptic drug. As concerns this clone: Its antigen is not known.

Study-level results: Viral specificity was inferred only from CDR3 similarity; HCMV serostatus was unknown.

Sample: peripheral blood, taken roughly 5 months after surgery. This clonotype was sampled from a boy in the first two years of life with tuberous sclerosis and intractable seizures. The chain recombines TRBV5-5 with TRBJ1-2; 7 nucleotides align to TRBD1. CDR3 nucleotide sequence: TGTGCCAGCAGCTTATTCCTCGGACAGGAGAATGGCTACACCTTC. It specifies CASSLFLGQENGYTF.